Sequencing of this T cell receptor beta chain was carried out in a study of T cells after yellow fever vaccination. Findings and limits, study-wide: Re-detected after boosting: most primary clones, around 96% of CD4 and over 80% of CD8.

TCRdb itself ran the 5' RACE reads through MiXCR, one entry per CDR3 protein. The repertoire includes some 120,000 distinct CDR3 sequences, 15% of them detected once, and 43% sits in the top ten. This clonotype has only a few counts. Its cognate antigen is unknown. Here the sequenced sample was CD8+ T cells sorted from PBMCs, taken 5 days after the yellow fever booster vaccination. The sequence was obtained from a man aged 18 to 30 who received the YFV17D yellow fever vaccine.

The CDR3 sequence: CASSFSGALTDTQYF. The CDR3 bases are TGTGCCAGCAGTTTTTCGGGGGCCCTCACAGATACGCAGTATTTT. The V call is TRBV12-3 or TRBV12-4, the J call TRBJ2-3, with D perhaps assigned TRBD1 or TRBD2 (6 bases each). The CDR3 has 15 amino acids. Trimming took 3 bases from V and 2 from J, leaving 12 bases between them.